One and the same sample provided the 5 T cell receptor beta chains below, sequenced in a study of shared clonotypes between healthy human individuals. Sequenced by immunoSEQ multiplex PCR; TCRdb stores in-frame clones only, minus some. The sample includes roughly 510,000 clones, about 75% of them seen just once. Material for sequencing was PBMCs. These TCRs come from a woman in her thirties or forties in good health. Some clones in this sample may be carry-over from other donors' samples.

In the case of this clone: Other DNA sequences in the same sample also yield this CDR3. V gene TRBV30 combines with J gene TRBJ2-4; maybe TRBD2 (7 bases). This CDR3 contains 13 residues. Trimming pared 0 bases from V and 6 bases from J, leaving 9 bases between. Germline V lookup: CDR1 GTSNPN, CDR2 SVGIG (reference sequence). CDR3 protein: CAWSVRGGNIQYF. The CDR3 nucleotides are TGTGCCTGGAGTGTAAGGGGGGGAAACATTCAGTACTTC.

The DNA for the CDR3 is TGTGCCTGGATACGTCCCTACGAGCAGTACTTC. Translating it yields CAWIRPYEQYF. The chain uses TRBV30 and TRBJ2-5; the D is unclear. The end of the DNA is better explained by TRBJ2-7, so the J call may be wrong. From germline, CDR1 is GTSNPN and CDR2 SVGIG (reference sequence). This CDR3 is built from 11 residues.

The chain links TRBV7-3 to TRBJ2-7; 8 bases are a match to TRBD1. V lost 0 bases, J lost 5 bases, and 12 bases stayed unmatched. Germline lookup yields CDR1 SGHTA and CDR2 FQGTGA. This CDR3 is built from 17 residues. DNA for the CDR3: TGTGCCAGCAGCTTAACATCCGTGCAGGGGGCTTCCCACGAGCAGTACTTC. Translation gives CASSLTSVQGASHEQYF. Full variable domain (remainder filled in from reference TRBV7-3 and TRBJ2-7): GAGVSQTPSNKVTEKGKYVELRCDPISGHTALYWYRQSLGQGPEFLIYFQGTGAADDSGLPNDRFFAVRPEGSVSTLKIQRTERGDSAVYLCASSLTSVQGASHEQYFGPGTRLTVT.

The CDR3 here is CASSLAQGFSGANVLTF. In DNA form, the CDR3 reads TGCGCCAGCAGCTTGGCGCAGGGTTTCTCTGGGGCCAACGTCCTGACTTTC. The V and J genes are TRBV5-1 and TRBJ2-6; a possible D gene is TRBD1 (5 bases). Germline V gene lookup returns CDR1 SGHRS and CDR2 YFSETQ. This CDR3 comprises 17 residues. V dropped 0 bases and J dropped 0 bases, with 10 bases sitting between them.

This CDR3 is CASSLGQGPRHEQYF. The CDR3 DNA reads TGTGCCAGCAGCTTAGGACAGGGGCCGCGGCACGAGCAGTACTTC. V gene TRBV7-2 combines with J gene TRBJ2-7, with 8 bases matching TRBD1. The CDR3 runs 15 residues. The V and J ends lost 1 base and 5 bases, in that order; junction bases with no gene match: 7. Germline V lookup: CDR1 SGHTA, CDR2 FQGNSA.